One sample yielded the 21 T cell receptor beta chains listed below, sequenced in a study of T-cell reconstitution after alpha-beta-depleted transplantation in children. Preparation of the TCRbeta library was carried out with unique molecular identifiers. TCRdb reanalysed the PCR reads using MiXCR and keeps one entry per CDR3 protein. Counted here are a few hundred thousand distinct CDR3 sequences, around 10% occurring once; the ten biggest clones make up roughly 2.5%. The source was PBMCs from the stem cell graft donor, collected from the stem cell graft. The receptor set was obtained from a human donor who donated a stem cell graft to a child with acute lymphoblastic leukemia.

This clonotype was counted a few times. The chain uses TRBV5-1 and TRBJ1-5; tentatively, D is TRBD1 (5 bases). The length of the CDR3 is 13 residues. V lost 5 bases and J lost 5, with 11 bases in between. Germline assignment: CDR1 SGHRS and CDR2 YFSETQ. The CDR3 DNA reads TGCGCCAGCAGGGGTGGAGGGGATCAGCCCCAGCATTTT. Its protein product is CASRGGGDQPQHF.

This clonotype was observed at least ten times. In nucleotides, the CDR3 is TGTGCCACCAGCAGAGATGGTAGCGGGAGTTACGAGCAGTACTTC. It specifies CATSRDGSGSYEQYF. This sequence joins TRBV15 and TRBJ2-7, with TRBD2 identical over 9 bases. The CDR3 totals 15 residues. Germline trimming cut 0 bases from V and 4 bases from J; bases unmatched to any gene: 4. Germline-derived CDR1 and CDR2 are LNHNV and YYDKDF (reference sequence).

This clonotype was seen at least ten times. V is TRBV18 and J is TRBJ2-2; tentative D call: TRBD2 (6 bases). V lost 2 bases and J lost 3, with 10 bases in between. Germline V gives CDR1 KGHSH, CDR2 LQKENI. CDR3 size: 15 residues. The CDR3 sequence: CASSPGGGDTGELFF. DNA of the CDR3: TGTGCCAGCTCACCAGGAGGAGGGGACACCGGGGAGCTGTTTTTT.

Worth noting for this clonotype: Germline is not matched at one junction end, which may reflect a read error. This chain connects TRBV28 to TRBJ2-5; no firm D call. Germline CDR1 and CDR2: MDHEN and SYDVKM. CDR3 length equals 10 residues. The CDR3 region has the DNA TGTGCCATCAGTCAGGAGTCCTTCAGCTTC. This codes for CAISQESFSF.

This clonotype was found a few times. The rearrangement uses TRBV4-2 and TRBJ2-1, with D maybe TRBD2 (5 bases). Germline assignment: CDR1 LGHNA and CDR2 YNFKEQ. Trimming took 2 bases from V and 2 from J, leaving 10 bases between them. The CDR3 has 15 amino acids. Here the CDR3 reads CASSQTADPYNEQFF. The CDR3 DNA is TGTGCCAGCAGCCAAACAGCGGACCCCTACAATGAGCAGTTCTTC.

The V and J genes are TRBV11-2 and TRBJ2-7; D ambiguous. V lost 7 bases to trimming and J lost 1 base, with 2 bases between them. The CDR3 loop spans 10 amino acids. Germline assignment: CDR1 SGHAT and CDR2 FQNNGV. The CDR3: CASKSYEQYF. The CDR3 DNA is TGTGCCAGCAAATCCTACGAGCAGTACTTC.

This clonotype occurred a few times. The chain recombines TRBV7-6 with TRBJ2-5; D not certain. Germline CDR1 is SGHVS and CDR2 is FNYEAQ. The CDR3 has 18 residues. Trimming removed 1 base from V and 1 base from J, with 19 bases in between. CDR3 coding DNA: TGTGCCAGCAGCTTAGGGATTTGGGGTAGCATACCCCAAGAGACCCAGTACTTC. This codes for CASSLGIWGSIPQETQYF.

J is TRBJ2-3 and V is TRBV5-1; 13 nucleotides align to TRBD2. The CDR3 runs 16 residues. Germline CDR1 is SGHRS and CDR2 is YFSETQ. V lost 0 bases and J lost 6; bases outside the gene matches: 4. In nucleotides, the CDR3 is TGCGCCAGCAGCTTGGCGGGACTAGCGGGATTGGATACGCAGTATTTT. Amino acid sequence: CASSLAGLAGLDTQYF. Supplemented by reference TRBV5-1 and TRBJ2-3, the full variable domain reads KAGVTQTPRYLIKTRGQQVTLSCSPISGHRSVSWYQQTPGQGLQFLFEYFSETQRNKGNFPGRFSGRQFSNSRSEMNVSTLELGDSALYLCASSLAGLAGLDTQYFGPGTRLTVL.

This clonotype was seen at least ten times. One end of the junction is discordant with germline, which a read error may explain. The chain joins TRBV7-7 to TRBJ2-7; 9 bases map to TRBD2. The germline V gene encodes CDR1 SSHAT and CDR2 FNYEAQ (reference sequence). CDR3 length: 14 amino acids. The CDR3 nucleotides read TGTGCTAGCAGCTTATTAGCGGGAGTGGGAGAGCAGTACTTC. Translating it yields CASSLLAGVGEQYF.

This clonotype was counted between two and nine times. The V and J genes are TRBV11-2 and TRBJ2-7; 11 bases align to TRBD1. CDR3 length: 15 residues. The germline gives CDR1 SGHAT, CDR2 FQNNGV. V shed 5 bases, J shed 3 bases, and the junction held 6 bases outside the gene matches. The CDR3 here is CASSPRTGGVYEQYF. CDR3 nucleotide sequence: TGTGCCAGCAGCCCCCGGACAGGGGGCGTCTACGAGCAGTACTTC.

The sample holds a few counts of this clonotype. The V and J genes are TRBV28 and TRBJ2-7, with D uncertain. The V gene's germline CDR1 is MDHEN and CDR2 SYDVKM. Trimming took off 3 bases at V and 0 bases at J, with 6 bases between the two ends. The CDR3 contains 13 residues. As DNA, the CDR3 is TGTGCCAGCAGTTTGTTCGGCTCCTACGAGCAGTACTTC. It specifies CASSLFGSYEQYF. Using reference TRBV28 and TRBJ2-7 for the parts outside the CDR3, the full variable domain is DVKVTQSSRYLVKRTGEKVFLECVQDMDHENMFWYRQDPGLGLRLIYFSYDVKMKEKGDIPEGYSVSREKKERFSLILESASTNQTSMYLCASSLFGSYEQYFGPGTRLTVT.

This clonotype was counted many times. One end of the junction does not line up with germline, which may come from a read error. V and J are TRBV5-1 and TRBJ2-7; D remains ambiguous. Germline V gene sequence: CDR1 SGHRS, CDR2 YFSETQ. This CDR3 region has 13 residues. The CDR3: CASSLGSGYEQYF. CDR3 nucleotides: TGTGCCAGCAGTCTAGGGTCTGGCTACGAGCAGTACTTC. Full variable domain (missing parts from reference TRBV5-1 and TRBJ2-7): KAGVTQTPRYLIKTRGQQVTLSCSPISGHRSVSWYQQTPGQGLQFLFEYFSETQRNKGNFPGRFSGRQFSNSRSEMNVSTLELGDSALYLCASSLGSGYEQYFGPGTRLTVT.

The gene calls are TRBV5-1 and TRBJ2-1; D gene ambiguous. The germline V gene has CDR1 SGHRS and CDR2 YFSETQ. V lost 4 bases to trimming and J lost 3 bases, with 14 bases between them. This CDR3 region has 15 residues. CDR3 nucleotides: TGCGCCAGCAGCCCCCTGGCTGGGGACTACAATGAGCAGTTCTTC. This translates into CASSPLAGDYNEQFF.

This clonotype was seen a few times. The chain combines TRBV28 with TRBJ1-5; 9 bases match TRBD1. CDR1 is MDHEN, CDR2 SYDVKM, per germline. Trimming cost V 5 bases and J 9 bases; bases outside gene matches: 8. The length of the CDR3 is 14 residues. CDR3 DNA: TGTGCCAGCAGTCCCGGGGACAGGGATGGGCCCCAGCATTTT. Translated, it gives CASSPGDRDGPQHF.

This clonotype is a singleton in its sample. The rearrangement links TRBV7-6 to TRBJ2-3, with D uncertain. CDR1 and CDR2 from the germline V gene are SGHVS and FNYEAQ. V was clipped by 1 base and J by 2 bases, with 10 bases between them. The CDR3 covers 15 residues. CDR3 coding DNA: TGTGCCAGCAGCTTAGTTCAATCTTCCACAGATACGCAGTATTTT. Its protein product is CASSLVQSSTDTQYF.

The sample holds a few counts of this clonotype. This chain links TRBV9 with TRBJ2-1; TRBD2 matches 12 bases. CDR3 size: 16 residues. From germline, CDR1 is SGDLS and CDR2 YYNGEE. J was trimmed by 7 bases and V by 2 bases; bases with no gene match: 7. Here the CDR3 reads CASSVRLAGEGNEQFF. CDR3 DNA: TGTGCCAGCAGCGTCAGACTAGCGGGAGAGGGTAATGAGCAGTTCTTC.

This clonotype was detected a few times. The rearrangement links TRBV27 to TRBJ2-5; 12 nucleotides agree with TRBD2. J gave up 5 bases and V 1 base, and 5 bases lay outside the gene matches. CDR3 length equals 16 residues. The germline V gene has CDR1 MNHEY and CDR2 SMNVEV (reference sequence). The CDR3 bases are TGTGCCAGCAGTTTATTTCCCCTAGCGGGAGGGGAGACCCAGTACTTC. This gives the protein CASSLFPLAGGETQYF.

The chain couples TRBV14 to TRBJ2-1, with D perhaps TRBD2 (6 bases). Germline CDR1 and CDR2: SGHDN and FVKESK. V was shortened by 5 bases and J by 1 base, with 12 bases between the two germline ends. CDR3 size: 15 residues. In DNA, the CDR3 is TGTGCCAGCAGCAGACTAAGCGGGTCCTACAATGAGCAGTTCTTC. Protein product: CASSRLSGSYNEQFF.

This clonotype has more than one count but fewer than ten. V gene TRBV12-3 or TRBV12-4 combines with J gene TRBJ2-1, with 9 bases lining up with TRBD2. The CDR3 is 15 amino acids. V lost 4 bases and J lost 15; bases outside the gene matches: 16. The CDR3 bases are TGTGCCAGCAGTTGGGACACCGACCCGGGGACTAGCCGGTTCTTC. Its protein is CASSWDTDPGTSRFF.

V is TRBV20-1 and J is TRBJ1-5; D is uncertain. The CDR3 covers 13 residues. CDR1 is DFQATT, CDR2 SNEGSKA, per germline (reference sequence). Trimming cost V 5 bases and J 0 bases, with 8 bases left between them. This CDR3 reads CSAPVDSNQPQHF. CDR3 sequence (DNA): TGCAGTGCTCCAGTCGATAGCAATCAGCCCCAGCATTTT.

This clonotype was seen at least ten times. The chain has TRBV28 and TRBJ2-7, with D possibly being TRBD2 (7 bases). Germline-derived CDR1 and CDR2 are MDHEN and SYDVKM. This CDR3 comprises 13 residues. Trimming took 4 bases from V and 4 from J, leaving 11 bases between them. CDR3 loop: CASSSGEGYEQYF. Here the CDR3 DNA reads TGTGCCAGCAGTTCAGGGGAGGGATACGAGCAGTACTTC.